Listed below are T cell receptor beta chains from one sample, sequenced in a study of T cell responses to AZD1222 COVID-19 vaccine. The repertoire was sequenced with immunoSEQ multiplex PCR; TCRdb's copy has only in-frame clones and lacks some. The table lists fewer than 150,000 clones, 88% of them singletons. The specimen was peripheral blood, collected 28 days after the second AZD1222 dose. These receptors all come from an adult who received the AZD1222 COVID-19 vaccine. CDR3s include the opening cysteine and the closing phenylalanine or tryptophan. Each record gives: J gene, clone size, D gene, V gene, CDR3 DNA, CDR3 protein. A D gene is named only where the DNA matches it firmly. A clone size is listed for some rows: how often the clone was seen (once, few, many), or a class if it is expanded.

J gene: TRBJ2-7; clone size: NA; D gene: TRBD2; V gene: TRBV6-5; CDR3 DNA: TGTGCCAGCAGTTACTCCGCTAGCGGGAGGGTTGGCGAGCAGTACTTC; CDR3 protein: CASSYSASGRVGEQYF
J gene: TRBJ1-5; clone size: few; D gene: NA; V gene: TRBV6-5; CDR3 DNA: TGTGCCAGCATGATGACCGGGAGCAGCAATCAGCCCCAGCATTTT; CDR3 protein: CASMMTGSSNQPQHF
J gene: TRBJ2-7; clone size: NA; D gene: TRBD2; V gene: TRBV5-4; CDR3 DNA: TGTGCCAGCAGCTTCCCCAGTACTAGCGGGTACGCCTACGAGCAGTACTTC; CDR3 protein: CASSFPSTSGYAYEQYF
J gene: TRBJ2-1; clone size: NA; D gene: TRBD1; V gene: TRBV5-1; CDR3 DNA: TGCGCCAGCAGCTTGGAGGGACAGTACAATGAGCAGTTCTTC; CDR3 protein: CASSLEGQYNEQFF
J gene: TRBJ1-2; clone size: NA; D gene: NA; V gene: TRBV18; CDR3 DNA: TGTGCCAGCTCACCTAGGGCCGCCACCGACTATGGCTACACCTTC; CDR3 protein: CASSPRAATDYGYTF
J gene: TRBJ1-3; clone size: few; D gene: NA; V gene: TRBV28; CDR3 DNA: TGTGCCAGCAGTTTATTCCGATCCAGCTCTGGAAACACCATATATTTT; CDR3 protein: CASSLFRSSSGNTIYF
J gene: TRBJ1-1; clone size: NA; D gene: NA; V gene: TRBV13; CDR3 DNA: TGTGCCAGCAGCTTAGCACTCCGCTTGGGTGAAGCTTTCTTT; CDR3 protein: CASSLALRLGEAFF
J gene: TRBJ2-3; clone size: NA; D gene: TRBD2; V gene: TRBV14; CDR3 DNA: TGTGCCAGCAGCCAAGGTCAGCGGGGGGTCACAGATACGCAGTATTTT; CDR3 protein: CASSQGQRGVTDTQYF
J gene: TRBJ2-5; clone size: NA; D gene: NA; V gene: TRBV6-2/TRBV6-3; CDR3 DNA: TGTGCCAGCAGTTACTCTGGGGAGAAAGTACCCCAGTACTTC; CDR3 protein: CASSYSGEKVPQYF
J gene: TRBJ2-1; clone size: NA; D gene: TRBD2; V gene: TRBV5-5; CDR3 DNA: TGTGCCAGCAGCGCCCGCGGGGGTGTAGCGCCTTACAATGAGCAGTTCTTC; CDR3 protein: CASSARGGVAPYNEQFF
J gene: TRBJ1-3; clone size: NA; D gene: NA; V gene: TRBV5-1; CDR3 DNA: TGCGCCAGCAGCTTGGTCGGAGCCCTCTCTGGAAACACCATATATTTT; CDR3 protein: CASSLVGALSGNTIYF
J gene: TRBJ1-5; clone size: NA; D gene: TRBD1; V gene: TRBV2; CDR3 DNA: TGTGCCAGCAGTGGGACAGGGTTGGGTCAGCCCCAGCATTTT; CDR3 protein: CASSGTGLGQPQHF
J gene: TRBJ1-5; clone size: NA; D gene: NA; V gene: TRBV6-1; CDR3 DNA: TGTGCCAGCAGTGACCAGGGAGGACATCAGCCCCAGCATTTT; CDR3 protein: CASSDQGGHQPQHF
J gene: TRBJ2-7; clone size: few; D gene: NA; V gene: TRBV28; CDR3 DNA: TGTGCCAGCAGCGGGAGTTGGGGGCTAGCGGCACGACCGGGGTACTTC; CDR3 protein: CASSGSWGLAARPGYF
J gene: TRBJ2-7; clone size: NA; D gene: NA; V gene: TRBV10-1; CDR3 DNA: TGCGCCAGCAGCGAAAATGGAGGGATGGGCAAGCAGTACTTC; CDR3 protein: CASSENGGMGKQYF
J gene: TRBJ1-2; clone size: NA; D gene: NA; V gene: TRBV4-2; CDR3 DNA: TGTGCCAGCAGCCAAGAAGGCCTCGGTGGCTACACCTTC; CDR3 protein: CASSQEGLGGYTF